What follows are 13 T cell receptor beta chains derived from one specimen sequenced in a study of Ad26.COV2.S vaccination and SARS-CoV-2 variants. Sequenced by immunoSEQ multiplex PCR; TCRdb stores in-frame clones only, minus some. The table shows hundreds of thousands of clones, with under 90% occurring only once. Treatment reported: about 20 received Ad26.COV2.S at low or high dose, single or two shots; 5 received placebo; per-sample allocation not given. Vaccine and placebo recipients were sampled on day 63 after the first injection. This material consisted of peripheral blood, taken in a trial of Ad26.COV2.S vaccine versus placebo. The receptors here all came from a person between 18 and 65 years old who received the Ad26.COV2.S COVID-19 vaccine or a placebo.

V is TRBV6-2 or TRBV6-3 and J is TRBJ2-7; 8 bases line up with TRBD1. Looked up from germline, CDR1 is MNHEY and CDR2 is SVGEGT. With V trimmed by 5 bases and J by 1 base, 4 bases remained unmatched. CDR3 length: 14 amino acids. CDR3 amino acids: CASSDTGGSYEQYF. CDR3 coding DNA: TGTGCCAGCAGTGACACAGGGGGTTCCTACGAGCAGTACTTC.

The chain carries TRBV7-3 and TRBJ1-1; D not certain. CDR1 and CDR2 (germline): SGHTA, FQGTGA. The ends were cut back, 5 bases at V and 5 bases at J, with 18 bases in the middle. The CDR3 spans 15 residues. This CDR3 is CASSASFSGRTEAFF. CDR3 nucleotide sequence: TGTGCCAGCAGCGCGTCCTTTTCGGGGAGGACTGAAGCTTTCTTT.

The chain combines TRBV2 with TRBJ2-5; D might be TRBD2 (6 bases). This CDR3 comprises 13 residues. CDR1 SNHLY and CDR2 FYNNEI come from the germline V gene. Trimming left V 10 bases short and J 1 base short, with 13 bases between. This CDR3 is CATSAGSQETQYF. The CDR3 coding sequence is TGTGCCACCTCCGCGGGGTCCCAAGAGACCCAGTACTTC.

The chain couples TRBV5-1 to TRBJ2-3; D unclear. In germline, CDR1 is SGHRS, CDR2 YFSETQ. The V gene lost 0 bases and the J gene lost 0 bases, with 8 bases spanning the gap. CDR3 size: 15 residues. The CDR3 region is CASSLDLTSTDTQYF. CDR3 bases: TGCGCCAGCAGCTTGGACCTCACTAGCACAGATACGCAGTATTTT.

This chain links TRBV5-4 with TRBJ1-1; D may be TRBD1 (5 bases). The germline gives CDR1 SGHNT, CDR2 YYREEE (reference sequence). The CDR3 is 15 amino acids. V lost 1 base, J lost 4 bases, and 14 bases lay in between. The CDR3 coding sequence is TGTGCCAGCAGCTTGATGGGGCCGGGTAGCACTGAAGCTTTCTTT. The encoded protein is CASSLMGPGSTEAFF.

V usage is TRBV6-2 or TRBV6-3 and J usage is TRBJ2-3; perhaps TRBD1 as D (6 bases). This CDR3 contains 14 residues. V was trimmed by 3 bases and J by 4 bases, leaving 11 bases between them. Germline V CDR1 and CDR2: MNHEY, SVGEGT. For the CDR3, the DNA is TGTGCCAGCAGTTATCAGGGGAAGGCAGATACGCAGTATTTT. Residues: CASSYQGKADTQYF.

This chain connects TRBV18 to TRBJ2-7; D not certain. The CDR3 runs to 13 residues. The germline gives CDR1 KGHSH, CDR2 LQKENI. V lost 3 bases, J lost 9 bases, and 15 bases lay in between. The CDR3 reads CASSPAVGSGQYF. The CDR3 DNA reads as TGTGCCAGCTCACCTGCTGTCGGTTCTGGGCAGTACTTC.

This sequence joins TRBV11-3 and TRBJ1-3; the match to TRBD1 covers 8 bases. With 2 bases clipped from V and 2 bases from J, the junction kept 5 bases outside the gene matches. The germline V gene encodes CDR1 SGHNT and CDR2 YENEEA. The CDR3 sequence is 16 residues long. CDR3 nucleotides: TGTGCCAGCAGCTTATCGACAGGGGTTCCTGGAAACACCATATATTTT. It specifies CASSLSTGVPGNTIYF. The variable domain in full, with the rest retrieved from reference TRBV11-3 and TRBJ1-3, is EAGVVQSPRYKIIEKKQPVAFWCNPISGHNTLYWYLQNLGQGPELLIRYENEEAVDDSQLPKDRFSAERLKGVDSTLKIQPAELGDSAVYLCASSLSTGVPGNTIYFGEGSWLTVV.

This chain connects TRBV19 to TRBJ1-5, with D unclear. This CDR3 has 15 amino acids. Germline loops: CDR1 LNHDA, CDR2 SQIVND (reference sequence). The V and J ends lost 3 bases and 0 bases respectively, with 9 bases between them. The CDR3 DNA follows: TGTGCCAGTAGTATGTCCGACTATAGCAATCAGCCCCAGCATTTT. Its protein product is CASSMSDYSNQPQHF. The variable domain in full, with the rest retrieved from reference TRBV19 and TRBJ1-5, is DGGITQSPKYLFRKEGQNVTLSCEQNLNHDAMYWYRQDPGQGLRLIYYSQIVNDFQKGDIAEGYSVSREKKESFPLTVTSAQKNPTAFYLCASSMSDYSNQPQHFGDGTRLSIL.

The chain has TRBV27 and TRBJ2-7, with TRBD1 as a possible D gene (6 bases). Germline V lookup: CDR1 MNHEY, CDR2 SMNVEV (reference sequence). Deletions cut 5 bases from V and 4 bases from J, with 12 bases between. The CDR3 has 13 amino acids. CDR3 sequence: CASSKGTIYEQYF. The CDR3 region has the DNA TGTGCCAGCAGTAAAGGGACAATATACGAGCAGTACTTC.

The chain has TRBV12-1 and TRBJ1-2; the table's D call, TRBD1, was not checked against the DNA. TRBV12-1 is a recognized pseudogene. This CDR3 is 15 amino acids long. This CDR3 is CASSSSTGLSYGYTF. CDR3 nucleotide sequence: TGTGCCAGCAGCTCGTCGACAGGGTTATCCTATGGCTACACCTTC.

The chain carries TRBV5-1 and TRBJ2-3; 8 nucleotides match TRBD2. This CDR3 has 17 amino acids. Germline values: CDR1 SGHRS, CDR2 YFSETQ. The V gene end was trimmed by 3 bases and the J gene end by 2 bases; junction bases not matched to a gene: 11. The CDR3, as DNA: TGCGCCAGCAGCTCAGGGGATTTAGCGGGGCACACAGATACGCAGTATTTT. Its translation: CASSSGDLAGHTDTQYF.

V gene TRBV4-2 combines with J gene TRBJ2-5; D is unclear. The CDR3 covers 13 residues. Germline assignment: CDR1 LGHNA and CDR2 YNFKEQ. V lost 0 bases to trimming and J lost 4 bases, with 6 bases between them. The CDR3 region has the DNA TGTGCCAGCAGCCAAGATTGGGGAGAGACCCAGTACTTC. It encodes CASSQDWGETQYF.